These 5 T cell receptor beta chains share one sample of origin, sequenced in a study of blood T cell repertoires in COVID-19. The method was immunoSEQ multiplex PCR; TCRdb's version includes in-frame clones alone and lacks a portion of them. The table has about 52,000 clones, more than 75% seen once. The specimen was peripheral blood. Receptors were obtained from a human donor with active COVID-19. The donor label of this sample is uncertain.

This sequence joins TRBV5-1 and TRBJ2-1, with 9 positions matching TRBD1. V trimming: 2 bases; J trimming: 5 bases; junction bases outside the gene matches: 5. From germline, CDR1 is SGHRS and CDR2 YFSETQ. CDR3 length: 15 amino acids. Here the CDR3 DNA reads TGCGCCAGCAGCTTTTGGGACAGGGATGACAATGAGCAGTTCTTC. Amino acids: CASSFWDRDDNEQFF. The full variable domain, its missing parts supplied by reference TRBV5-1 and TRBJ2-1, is KAGVTQTPRYLIKTRGQQVTLSCSPISGHRSVSWYQQTPGQGLQFLFEYFSETQRNKGNFPGRFSGRQFSNSRSEMNVSTLELGDSALYLCASSFWDRDDNEQFFGPGTRLTVL.

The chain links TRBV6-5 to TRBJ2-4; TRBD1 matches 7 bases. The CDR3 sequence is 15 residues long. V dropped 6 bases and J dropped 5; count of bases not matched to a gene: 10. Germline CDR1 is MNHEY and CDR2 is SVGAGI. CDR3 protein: CASRKIGQAENIQYF. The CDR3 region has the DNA TGTGCCAGCAGAAAAATAGGACAGGCTGAAAACATTCAGTACTTC.

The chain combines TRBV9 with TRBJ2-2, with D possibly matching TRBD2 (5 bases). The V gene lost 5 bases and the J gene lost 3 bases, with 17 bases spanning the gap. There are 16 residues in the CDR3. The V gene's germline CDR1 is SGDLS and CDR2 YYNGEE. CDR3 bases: TGTGCCAGCAGTTCGGTACTTGCGGACTACACCGGGGAGCTGTTTTTT. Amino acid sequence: CASSSVLADYTGELFF.

The CDR3: CAIRTSGGNTGELFF. The CDR3 coding sequence is TGTGCCATCAGGACTAGCGGGGGAAACACCGGGGAGCTGTTTTTT. V and J are TRBV2 and TRBJ2-2; 13 bases are shared with TRBD2. This CDR3 is built from 15 residues. Germline V CDR1 and CDR2: SNHLY, FYNNEI. V lost 10 bases, J lost 2 bases, and 4 bases stayed unmatched. Based on the CDR3 plus reference TRBV2 and TRBJ2-2, the full variable domain is EPEVTQTPSHQVTQMGQEVILRCVPISNHLYFYWYRQILGQKVEFLVSFYNNEISEKSEIFDDQFSVERPDGSNFTLKIRSTKLEDSAMYFCAIRTSGGNTGELFFGEGSRLTVL.

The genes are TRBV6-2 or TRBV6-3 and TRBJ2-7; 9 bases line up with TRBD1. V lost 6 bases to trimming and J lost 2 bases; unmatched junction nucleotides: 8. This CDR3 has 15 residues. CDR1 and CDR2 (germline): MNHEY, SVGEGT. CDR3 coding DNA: TGTGCCAGCAGCTCCTCCGGGACAGGGACCTACGAGCAGTACTTC. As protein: CASSSSGTGTYEQYF.